The 15 T cell receptor beta chains reported below all come from one sample, sequenced in a study of cytomegalovirus exposure and HLA in healthy donors. The PCR had 60 Vbeta and 13 Jbeta primers. The assay was immunoSEQ multiplex PCR, and TCRdb's table has in-frame clones only and misses some. The table records fewer than 200,000 clones, around 80% of them present only once. Sequenced sample: PBMCs. The receptors were gathered from a male donor in good health and CMV-seronegative.

The chain employs TRBV11-1 and TRBJ2-3; a weak D match, TRBD2 (5 bases). CDR3 length equals 16 residues. Germline lookup yields CDR1 SGHAT and CDR2 FQDESV (reference sequence). The germline V and J ends were trimmed by 5 bases and 5 bases, with 20 bases remaining between them. CDR3 nucleotides: TGTGCCAGCAGCCCTAAGGGCACCCAACGGGGAGATACGCAGTATTTT. It yields the protein CASSPKGTQRGDTQYF.

This clone appeared a single time. The rearrangement links TRBV9 to TRBJ2-5; TRBD2 aligns across 7 bases. V dropped 1 base and J dropped 4; count of bases not matched to a gene: 4. There are 14 residues in the CDR3. Germline V gene lookup returns CDR1 SGDLS and CDR2 YYNGEE. The CDR3 DNA sequence: TGTGCCAGCAGCGTACTCGGGACTACAGAGACCCAGTACTTC. This encodes CASSVLGTTETQYF. The full variable domain, rest sourced from reference TRBV9 and TRBJ2-5, is DSGVTQTPKHLITATGQRVTLRCSPRSGDLSVYWYQQSLDQGLQFLIQYYNGEERAKGNILERFSAQQFPDLHSELNLSSLELGDSALYFCASSVLGTTETQYFGPGTRLLVL.

The genes are TRBV5-4 and TRBJ2-3, with 7 bases identical to TRBD2. The CDR3 is 14 amino acids. Germline lookup yields CDR1 SGHNT and CDR2 YYREEE (reference sequence). V was clipped by 10 bases and J by 2 bases; unmatched bases: 10. CDR3 bases: TGTGCCCTTCACAGAGCGGGAAACACAGATACGCAGTATTTT. It is translated as CALHRAGNTDTQYF. Using reference TRBV5-4 and TRBJ2-3 for the parts outside the CDR3, the full variable domain is ETGVTQSPTHLIKTRGQQVTLRCSSQSGHNTVSWYQQALGQGPQFIFQYYREEENGRGNFPPRFSGLQFPNYSSELNVNALELDDSALYLCALHRAGNTDTQYFGPGTRLTVL.

The chain carries TRBV6-4 and TRBJ1-6, with 7 bases aligning to TRBD1. Germline V lookup: CDR1 MRHNA, CDR2 SNTAGT. CDR3 length equals 14 residues. J lost 5 bases, V lost 4 bases, and 2 bases had no gene match. CDR3 region: CASSGDSDNSPLHF. In DNA form, the CDR3 reads TGTGCCAGCAGTGGGGACAGTGATAATTCACCCCTCCACTTT.

This clone was seen a single time. The chain has TRBV5-1 and TRBJ1-1; the D gene is possibly TRBD1 (5 bases). The V and J ends lost 2 bases and 4 bases respectively, with 12 bases between them. Germline-derived CDR1 and CDR2 are SGHRS and YFSETQ. This CDR3 has 14 residues. The CDR3 DNA follows: TGCGCCAGCAGCTTTGACAGACGAAGCACTGAAGCTTTCTTT. Protein product: CASSFDRRSTEAFF.

This chain joins TRBV7-8 and TRBJ2-7; D may be TRBD1 (6 bases). The germline gives CDR1 SGHVS, CDR2 FQNEAQ. The CDR3 sequence is 13 residues long. The ends were cut back, 5 bases at V and 3 bases at J, with 11 bases in the middle. Here the CDR3 reads CASSPSGVYEQYF. In nucleotides, the CDR3 is TGTGCCAGCAGCCCCTCAGGGGTCTACGAGCAGTACTTC.

The genes are TRBV7-3 and TRBJ2-2; D remains unclear. Trimming removed 0 bases at V and 0 bases at J, with 5 bases between. Germline V gene data show CDR1 as SGHTA and CDR2 as FQGTGA. CDR3 length equals 15 residues. CDR3 in amino acids: CASSLTPANTGELFF. For the CDR3, the DNA is TGTGCCAGCAGCTTAACGCCAGCGAACACCGGGGAGCTGTTTTTT.

The V call is TRBV6-6, the J call TRBJ2-1; 7 bases are shared with TRBD2. The CDR3 runs to 15 residues. V shed 6 bases and J 9 bases; nucleotides not matched to a gene: 14. CDR1 and CDR2 (germline): MNHNY, SVGAGI (reference sequence). The CDR3 here is CASSLRTRGGGEQFF. The CDR3 bases are TGTGCCAGCAGCCTGAGGACTAGAGGAGGAGGTGAGCAGTTCTTC.

V is TRBV2 and J is TRBJ2-7; possible D gene TRBD1, 7 bases. The CDR3 is made up of 13 amino acids. The germline CDR1 and CDR2 sequences are SNHLY and FYNNEI. Trimming removed 6 bases at V and 3 bases at J, with 12 bases between. The CDR3 region is CASRGQDYYEQYF. CDR3 nucleotide sequence: TGTGCCAGCAGAGGACAGGACTACTACGAGCAGTACTTC.

This chain uses TRBV2 with TRBJ1-4, with TRBD1 matching 7 bases. In germline, CDR1 is SNHLY, CDR2 FYNNEI. The length of the CDR3 is 17 residues. Trimming at V came to 6 bases and at J to 0 bases, leaving 10 bases not matched to a gene. In nucleotides, the CDR3 is TGTGCCAGCAGCAAACAGGGGCTCGGTGCAACTAATGAAAAACTGTTTTTT. Translating it yields CASSKQGLGATNEKLFF.

This clone was detected only a few times. The chain is built from TRBV20-1 and TRBJ1-1; D is possibly TRBD1 (6 bases). The CDR3 contains 11 residues. Per germline, CDR1 DFQATT and CDR2 SNEGSKA (reference sequence). V lost 4 bases and J 7 bases, leaving 10 bases between the germline ends. The CDR3 DNA follows: TGCAGTGCTAAGTGGGACATTGAAGCTTTCTTT. Protein sequence: CSAKWDIEAFF.

The chain uses TRBV5-4 and TRBJ1-1; D might be TRBD1 (5 bases). Per germline, CDR1 SGHNT and CDR2 YYREEE (reference sequence). The CDR3 totals 14 residues. V was cut by 3 bases and J by 3 bases, with 12 bases left in between. CDR3 in DNA: TGTGCCAGCAGCTCTTGGGGCATGGACACTGAAGCTTTCTTT. Encoded protein: CASSSWGMDTEAFF.

The chain employs TRBV30 and TRBJ2-5; TRBD2 matches 10 bases. CDR3 length: 16 residues. Germline CDR1 reads GTSNPN; CDR2 reads SVGIG (reference sequence). V dropped 2 bases and J dropped 5; count of bases not matched to a gene: 11. Written as DNA, the CDR3 is TGTGCCTGGAGTTCCCCAGCGGGAGGGCCGGGTGAGACCCAGTACTTC. Encoded protein: CAWSSPAGGPGETQYF.

Only one count was recorded for this clone. J is TRBJ2-1 and V is TRBV7-9; D possibly corresponds to TRBD1 (5 bases). Germline assignment: CDR1 SEHNR and CDR2 FQNEAQ (reference sequence). The CDR3 has 15 amino acids. The V end was cut by 2 bases, the J end by 3 bases, with 11 bases between. CDR3 DNA sequence: TGTGCCAGCAGCTTAAGTGGGGCCCGCTACAATGAGCAGTTCTTC. Translation: CASSLSGARYNEQFF.

This chain links TRBV18 with TRBJ2-1; TRBD2 aligns across 7 bases. The CDR3 has 13 amino acids. Germline V CDR1 and CDR2: KGHSH, LQKENI. The CDR3 is CVTGEGLYNEQFF. The CDR3 DNA is TGTGTCACGGGGGAGGGCCTTTACAATGAGCAGTTCTTC.